In this sample, the clone carrying this TCR beta chain turned up once. The antigen is unknown. Clones were read by immunoSEQ multiplex PCR, and TCRdb kept only the in-frame ones, dropping some. This sample has 150,000 or so clones; about nine tenths occur once, and the top ten carry 1.3%. This sample was taken from a study of T cell responses to AZD1222 COVID-19 vaccine. Study observations and caveats: Spike-specific TCR breadth and depth grew following two AZD1222 doses. Spike was spanned by vaccine-associated CD4 TCRs, which were dominant at 160-218 and 743-854. The number of AZD1222 recipients seropositive at baseline was only five or six.

V gave up 5 bases and J gave up 6 bases; unmatched junction bases: 2. CDR3 length: 12 amino acids. Germline V CDR1 and CDR2: MNHEY, SVGEGT. This clonotype was obtained from an adult in good health. The gene calls are TRBV6-2 or TRBV6-3 and TRBJ2-3; 7 bases agree with TRBD1. The specimen comprised peripheral blood, sampled on day 0 of AZD1222 vaccination. CDR3 amino acids: CASSTGVDTQYF. In DNA form, the CDR3 reads TGTGCCAGCAGTACAGGGGTGGATACGCAGTATTTT.